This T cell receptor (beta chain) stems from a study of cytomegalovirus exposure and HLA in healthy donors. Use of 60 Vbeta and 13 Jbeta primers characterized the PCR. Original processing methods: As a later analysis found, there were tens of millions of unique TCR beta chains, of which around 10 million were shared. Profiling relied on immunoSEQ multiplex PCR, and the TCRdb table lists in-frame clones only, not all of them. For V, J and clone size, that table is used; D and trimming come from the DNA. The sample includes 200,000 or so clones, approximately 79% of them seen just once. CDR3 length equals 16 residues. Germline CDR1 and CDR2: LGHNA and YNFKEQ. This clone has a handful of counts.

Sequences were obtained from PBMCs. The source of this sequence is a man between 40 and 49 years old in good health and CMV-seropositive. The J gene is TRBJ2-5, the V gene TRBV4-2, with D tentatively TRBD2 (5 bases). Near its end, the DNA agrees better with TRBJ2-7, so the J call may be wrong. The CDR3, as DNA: TGTGCCAGCAGCCAAGATACGTCCCGGACTTCCTACGAGCAGTACTTC. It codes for CASSQDTSRTSYEQYF.